Listed here is a single TCR beta chain. The CDR3 length is 15 residues. V lost 7 bases to trimming and J lost 4 bases; unmatched junction nucleotides: 5. CDR1 WSHSY and CDR2 SAAADI come from the germline V gene. The sample comes from a study of shared clonotypes between healthy human individuals. Generated by immunoSEQ multiplex PCR, the TCRdb table keeps only in-frame clones and is missing some. Of nearly 500,000 clones listed, 76% are singletons. The TCR sequence derives from a woman in her forties in good health. Some clones in this sample may be carry-over from other donors' samples. Sample: PBMCs. The chain links TRBV10-2 to TRBJ2-1; 12 nucleotides align to TRBD2. The CDR3 DNA is TGCGCCAGCACCCCCGGACTAGCGGGATACAATGAGCAGTTCTTC. It encodes CASTPGLAGYNEQFF.